This T cell receptor (beta chain) was sequenced in a study of shared clonotypes between healthy human individuals. Across the whole study: Aged between 18 and 49, the donors were a couple of women and a few men.

Measured with immunoSEQ multiplex PCR; TCRdb has only the in-frame clones, and not every one. Here the sample spans 2 million to 2.5 million clones, less than 95% being singletons. Points from the study as a whole: The researchers took only blood, and tissue repertoires probably look different.

Each donor was a Caucasian adult residing in Nashville, Tennessee. Concerning this clone itself: Antigen: not known.

From germline, CDR1 is MNHNY and CDR2 SVGAGI (reference sequence). V lost 6 bases, J lost 10 bases, and 12 bases lay in between. The CDR3 contains 11 residues. Sequencing used naive CD4+ T cells from PBMCs. Specified subset: CD45RA+ positively selected. The chain recombines TRBV6-6 with TRBJ1-1, with D unclear. The receptor comes from a man in his late teens or twenties in good health. Some clones in this sample may be carry-over from other donors' samples. The CDR3 DNA reads TGTGCCAGCAGGGGAGAAGGCTCAGCTTTCTTT. Its translation is CASRGEGSAFF.